A selection of T cell receptor beta chains follows, all from one sample in a study of cytotoxic CD8 clonotypes in ibrutinib-treated CLL. TCRdb keeps only in-frame clones here, not all; method: immunoSEQ multiplex PCR. The repertoire holds under 150,000 clones, with around 93% as singletons. Sequences were derived from PBMCs, sampled after 12 months of ibrutinib treatment. The receptors originated from a human donor with chronic lymphocytic leukemia. Both conserved end residues are part of each CDR3. Some rows mark clone size as missing; the rest say once, few, many or name a class of expanded clone.

clone_size,v_call,j_call,cdr3_aa
once,TRBV5-1,TRBJ1-3,CASSPRPGNTIYF
NA,TRBV28,TRBJ2-7,CASGLAGGPIYEQYF
NA,TRBV5-8,TRBJ2-7,CASSRDRSYEQYF
NA,TRBV27,TRBJ2-7,CASRDRTPPYEQYF
NA,TRBV7-3,TRBJ2-6,CASSLDRAAAGANVLTF
NA,TRBV28,TRBJ2-1,CATLTGLEGSFEQFF
NA,TRBV19,TRBJ2-1,CASSMITGVNEQFF
NA,TRBV6-4,TRBJ2-3,CASFFGGQGSTDTQYF
NA,TRBV27,TRBJ2-7,CASSDQGEGYEQYF
NA,TRBV27,TRBJ2-1,CASRGGGGEQFF
once,TRBV6-4,TRBJ2-6,CASSREGSGANVLTF
NA,TRBV19,TRBJ2-5,CASSIFGRETQETQYF
NA,TRBV5-1,TRBJ2-3,CASSSGTSITDTQYF
NA,TRBV5-6,TRBJ2-7,CASSLGLAQYEQYF
NA,TRBV6-8,TRBJ2-7,CASSYRRGGSSYEQYF
NA,TRBV6-6,TRBJ2-1,CASSYPASGNEQFF
NA,TRBV7-8,TRBJ2-2,CASSLGYTSANTGELFF
NA,TRBV28,TRBJ2-7,CASSPDRTASAGQQYF
NA,TRBV7-9,TRBJ1-1,CASSLGGWTEAFF
NA,TRBV19,TRBJ2-1,CASSIFGGNSYNEQFF
NA,TRBV4-2,TRBJ2-7,CASSQDRSLAGVEQYF
NA,TRBV28,TRBJ2-5,CASSSSGTKGETQYF
NA,TRBV5-6,TRBJ2-1,CASSLTGEKDEQFF
NA,TRBV10-3,TRBJ2-7,CAIGKQSGEQYF
NA,TRBV7-3,TRBJ2-1,CASSRGTVHSYNEQFF
NA,TRBV7-9,TRBJ2-4,CASSLAGASGIRQYF
NA,TRBV27,TRBJ1-5,CASGVVHQPQHF
NA,TRBV10-2,TRBJ2-1,CASSEGQGSFNEQFF
NA,TRBV7-6,TRBJ2-1,CASSPVRGLNNEQFF
NA,TRBV7-3,TRBJ2-1,CARRVYGGGRNEQFF
NA,TRBV7-9,TRBJ2-5,CASSLWTAGQETQYF
NA,TRBV18,TRBJ1-2,CASSLRQDPNYGYTF
NA,TRBV5-1,TRBJ2-7,CASSPDGEYEQYF
few,TRBV28,TRBJ2-7,CASLSLNYEQYF
NA,TRBV10-1,TRBJ2-7,CASSDPGTDAIYEQYF
NA,TRBV18,TRBJ2-7,CASSPTLDRTAEQYF
NA,TRBV19,TRBJ2-7,CASSIREASYEQYF
NA,TRBV6-6,TRBJ2-7,CASQPPGTSGHEQYF
NA,TRBV18,TRBJ1-2,CASSDTVGYGYTF
few,TRBV4-1,TRBJ2-2,CASSQEGTSPGELFF
NA,TRBV6-5,TRBJ2-7,CASSRRGYEQYF
NA,TRBV5-1,TRBJ2-7,CASSLQWGAAEDEQCF
NA,TRBV4-2,TRBJ2-1,CASSPRTGRGEGEQFF
NA,TRBV30,TRBJ2-3,CAWSSGRSDTQYF
NA,TRBV19,TRBJ2-7,CASSISSQLPGEQYF
once,TRBV7-2,TRBJ2-4,CASSPSISSGGIQYF
NA,TRBV28,TRBJ1-4,CASGGEKLFF